These 30 T cell receptor beta chains originate from one sample sequenced in a study of T cell repertoires in aging, cancer and after chemotherapy. Peripheral blood genomic DNA, not sorted cells or RNA, was the template. Rearranged V-D-J TRB sequences were amplified with a mixed TRB-A/B primer pool. TCRdb recomputed calls from the multiplex PCR reads with MiXCR, one row per CDR3 protein. The table lists about 13,000 distinct CDR3 sequences, around 30% of them singletons. Sequenced material: blood. The receptors shown here come from a human donor with a blood cancer.

This clonotype was observed a handful of times. The rearrangement links TRBV20-1 to TRBJ2-2; no clear D. The germline V gene has CDR1 DFQATT and CDR2 SNEGSKA (reference sequence). Trimming took 3 bases from V and 8 from J, leaving 13 bases between them. The CDR3 has 13 amino acids. The CDR3 DNA sequence: TGCAGTGCTAGTGGGCCCTGGGTGGGGGAGCTGTTTTTT. Amino acid sequence: CSASGPWVGELFF.

This clonotype was recorded only once. Since a much larger clone is just one base distant, this may be a read error. This chain joins TRBV5-6 and TRBJ2-7; D perhaps matches TRBD1 (6 bases). CDR3 size: 14 residues. V lost 4 bases, J lost 3 bases, and 14 bases lay in between. The germline V gene has CDR1 SGHDT and CDR2 YYEEEE. CDR3 bases: TGTGCCAGCAGCGAGGACAGACGAGGCTACGAGCAGTACTTC. As protein: CASSEDRRGYEQYF.

A few counts support this clonotype. The chain employs TRBV10-3 and TRBJ1-1; no clear D. The CDR3 runs to 14 residues. Trimming took 3 bases from V and 6 from J, leaving 14 bases between them. Germline V gene lookup returns CDR1 ENHRY and CDR2 SYGVKD. The CDR3 sequence is CAISEITGPAEAFF. The CDR3 region has the DNA TGTGCCATCAGTGAAATAACCGGGCCCGCTGAAGCTTTCTTT.

The chain combines TRBV10-3 with TRBJ1-6; D might be TRBD1 (5 bases). Trimming took off 0 bases at V and 0 bases at J, with 9 bases between the two ends. CDR3 length equals 17 residues. Germline V lookup: CDR1 ENHRY, CDR2 SYGVKD. The CDR3 DNA follows: TGTGCCATCAGTGAGTCTGAAGGGACCTCCTATAATTCACCCCTCCACTTT. Translating it yields CAISESEGTSYNSPLHF.

This clonotype was seen more than once but under ten times. This chain links TRBV24-1 with TRBJ2-7, with D possibly matching TRBD1 (8 bases). Germline loops: CDR1 KGHDR, CDR2 SFDVKD. Trimming cost V 4 bases and J 2 bases, with 17 bases left between them. The CDR3 loop spans 16 amino acids. The CDR3 DNA reads as TGTGCCACCAGTGAAGCGGGACAGGTCTGTACCTACGAGCAGTACGTC. Protein product: CATSEAGQVCTYEQYV.

This clonotype has more than one count but fewer than ten. J is TRBJ2-1 and V is TRBV5-1, with D perhaps matching TRBD1 or TRBD2 (5 bases each). Germline CDR1 and CDR2: SGHRS and YFSETQ. Trimming removed 3 bases from V and 6 bases from J, with 13 bases in between. CDR3 length: 14 amino acids. CDR3 coding DNA: TGCGCCAGCAGCTCTTATGGGGGAATCAATGAGCAGTTCTTC. Translation gives CASSSYGGINEQFF.

This clonotype was seen more than once but under ten times. The CDR3 ends on some other residue instead of the conserved phenylalanine or tryptophan, so this is likely a read error. The DNA of the CDR3 is TGTGCCAGCAGCATAACGGGGCTAGCGGGAATCGTTGGAGATACGCAGTATTCT. This sequence encodes CASSITGLAGIVGDTQYS. This chain joins TRBV6-1 and TRBJ2-3, with 9 bases fitting TRBD2. Germline V CDR1 and CDR2: MNHNS, SASEGT. V lost 6 bases and J lost 5; bases outside the gene matches: 18. The length of the CDR3 is 18 residues.

This clonotype was picked up many times. The chain carries TRBV19 and TRBJ1-2; tentatively, D is TRBD1 (5 bases). The CDR3 totals 14 residues. Germline CDR1 is LNHDA and CDR2 is SQIVND (reference sequence). The germline V and J ends were trimmed by 6 bases and 2 bases, with 13 bases remaining between them. In DNA, the CDR3 is TGTGCCAGTAGGCCCGGGGCGGCAAACTATGGCTACACCTTC. Translation: CASRPGAANYGYTF.

V is TRBV27 and J is TRBJ1-2; 8 nucleotides align to TRBD1. Germline V gene lookup returns CDR1 MNHEY and CDR2 SMNVEV (reference sequence). V shed 3 bases, J shed 6 bases, and the junction held 6 bases outside the gene matches. The CDR3 runs to 14 residues. In DNA, the CDR3 is TGTGCCAGCAGTTTTCTACAGGGGGGGGATGGCTACACCTTC. Protein: CASSFLQGGDGYTF.

This clonotype was seen repeatedly, ten times or more. The chain couples TRBV6-2 or TRBV6-3 to TRBJ2-7, with D hard to call. CDR3 length: 14 residues. V lost 0 bases, J lost 6 bases, and 12 bases lay in between. Germline lookup yields CDR1 MNHEY and CDR2 SVGEGT. The CDR3 DNA is TGTGCCAGCAGTTACTCGATGACGTGGAGCGAGCAGTACGTC. It translates to CASSYSMTWSEQYV.

This clonotype occurred many times. The rearrangement joins TRBV6-1 to TRBJ1-2; perhaps TRBD1 as D (6 bases). This CDR3 spans 11 amino acids. The V end lost 10 bases, the J end lost 3 bases, and 9 bases lay between the germline ends. CDR1 and CDR2 from the germline V gene are MNHNS and SASEGT. CDR3 loop: CANRQDYGYTF. The CDR3 DNA reads as TGTGCCAACCGACAGGACTATGGCTACACCTTC.

This chain joins TRBV10-2 and TRBJ2-7; D is unclear. The germline gives CDR1 WSHSY, CDR2 SAAADI. With 6 bases removed from V and 5 bases from J, the gap between germline ends came to 11 bases. This CDR3 spans 12 amino acids. The CDR3 loop reads CASRGSFHEQYV. In DNA, the CDR3 is TGCGCCAGCAGGGGTAGCTTCCACGAGCAGTACGTC.

This clonotype was seen only a few times. CDR3 in DNA: TGTGCCAGCAGGGAGCGTAGGGTATCGAACACTGAAGCTTTCTTT. It yields the protein CASRERRVSNTEAFF. This chain joins TRBV12-3 or TRBV12-4 and TRBJ1-1; D remains unclear. The V gene lost 6 bases and the J gene lost 1 base, with 15 bases spanning the gap. This CDR3 spans 15 amino acids.

V usage is TRBV20-1 and J usage is TRBJ2-2; D might be TRBD1 or TRBD2, each matching 6 bases. The CDR3 has 16 residues. Germline lookup yields CDR1 DFQATT and CDR2 SNEGSKA (reference sequence). Trimming left V 6 bases short and J 8 bases short, with 25 bases between. The CDR3 nucleotides are TGCAGTGCCCTTAAAGGGGGAGGTCAGGGGTTAGGGGAGCTGTTTTTT. Translating gives CSALKGGGQGLGELFF.

V gene TRBV6-6 combines with J gene TRBJ1-5; possibly TRBD1 for D (5 bases). Germline V lookup: CDR1 MNHNY, CDR2 SVGAGI (reference sequence). The CDR3 extends over 18 amino acids. V lost 6 bases, J lost 0 bases, and 21 bases lay in between. The CDR3 region has the DNA TGTGCCAGCAGGCCCACCGGGACCGGGATGGATAGCAATCAGCCCCAGCATTTT. Protein sequence: CASRPTGTGMDSNQPQHF.

In its sample, this clonotype was seen once. The CDR3 is CASSPYSVRGEQFF. CDR3 nucleotides: TGTGCCAGCAGCCCCTACTCAGTGCGCGGTGAGCAGTTCTTC. The chain uses TRBV7-3 and TRBJ2-1; D is unclear. V lost 5 bases to trimming and J lost 9 bases, with 17 bases between them. In germline, CDR1 is SGHTA, CDR2 FQGTGA. The CDR3 sequence is 14 residues long.

The chain is built from TRBV24-1 and TRBJ2-5; 7 bases line up with TRBD1. Germline CDR1 and CDR2: KGHDR and SFDVKD. V shed 3 bases, J shed 2 bases, and the junction held 8 bases outside the gene matches. The CDR3 is 16 amino acids. This CDR3 reads CATSDLGQNLQETQYF. As DNA, the CDR3 is TGTGCCACCAGTGATCTGGGACAGAACCTACAAGAGACCCAGTACTTC.

Sample share makes this clonotype medium-sized (0.01 to 0.1%). V and J are TRBV29-1 and TRBJ2-2; 7 bases match TRBD2. V was pared by 6 bases and J by 5 bases, with 12 bases of the junction left unmatched. CDR3 length: 15 amino acids. Per the germline V gene, CDR1 is SQVTM and CDR2 is ANQGSEA. Here the CDR3 DNA reads TGCAGCGTCTCTGTGGGAGGGGCGCAGACCGGGGAGCTGTTTTTT. This gives the protein CSVSVGGAQTGELFF.

This clonotype has just a few counts. The V gene is TRBV30, the J gene TRBJ2-7; D is unclear. This CDR3 spans 11 amino acids. Per germline, CDR1 GTSNPN and CDR2 SVGIG (reference sequence). V dropped 1 base and J dropped 3 bases, with 4 bases sitting between them. The CDR3 here is CAWSAGYEQYF. The CDR3 coding sequence is TGTGCCTGGAGTGCGGGCTACGAGCAGTACTTC.

By share of the sample, this clonotype is medium-sized. V and J are TRBV6-2 or TRBV6-3 and TRBJ2-1; D possibly matches TRBD1 or TRBD2 (5 bases each). Trimming stripped 0 bases from V and 2 bases from J, with 8 bases between. Looked up from germline, CDR1 is MNHEY and CDR2 is SVGEGT. The CDR3 covers 15 residues. CDR3 DNA: TGTGCCAGCAGTTACTCCGGGACCACCTACAATGAGCAGTTCTTC. It is translated as CASSYSGTTYNEQFF.

This clonotype appeared many times. This chain joins TRBV19 and TRBJ2-7; 8 bases are a match to TRBD1. The CDR3 runs 14 residues. Germline trimming cut 3 bases from V and 0 bases from J; bases unmatched to any gene: 1. Germline CDR1 reads LNHDA; CDR2 reads SQIVND (reference sequence). As DNA, the CDR3 is TGTGCCAGTAGTATTGGGACAGGCTCCTACGAGCAGTACTTC. Amino acids: CASSIGTGSYEQYF.

This clonotype is deemed medium-sized. V is TRBV6-5 and J is TRBJ2-1; D unclear. Germline assignment: CDR1 MNHEY and CDR2 SVGAGI. The V and J ends lost 8 bases and 3 bases respectively, with 11 bases between them. This CDR3 is 13 amino acids long. The CDR3 sequence is CASWSALYNEQFF. In DNA form, the CDR3 reads TGTGCCAGCTGGTCGGCCCTCTACAATGAGCAGTTCTTC.

This clonotype was observed a handful of times. The chain links TRBV10-3 to TRBJ2-5, with 7 positions matching TRBD2. The V gene end was trimmed by 0 bases and the J gene end by 7 bases; junction bases not matched to a gene: 14. Germline-derived CDR1 and CDR2 are ENHRY and SYGVKD. The CDR3 has 17 amino acids. The CDR3 protein is CAISESERSGARWTQYF. CDR3 nucleotide sequence: TGTGCCATCAGTGAGTCGGAGAGGAGCGGGGCACGGTGGACCCAGTACTTC.

This rearrangement joins TRBV10-3 to TRBJ1-3; D not certain. Germline CDR1 is ENHRY and CDR2 is SYGVKD. CDR3 length: 13 amino acids. V was shortened by 7 bases and J by 4 bases, with 11 bases between the two germline ends. This CDR3 is CAITDGKGNTIYF. The CDR3, as DNA: TGTGCCATCACCGACGGCAAAGGAAACACCATATATTTT.

In its sample, this clonotype ranks as medium-sized. V gene TRBV30 combines with J gene TRBJ1-2; 7 nucleotides align to TRBD1. This CDR3 region has 15 residues. V shed 3 bases and J 4 bases; nucleotides not matched to a gene: 11. CDR1 is GTSNPN and CDR2 is SVGIG in the germline V gene (reference sequence). CDR3 nucleotides: TGTGCCTGGAGATTATCAGGGGGGCGGACCTATGGCTACACCTTC. Protein: CAWRLSGGRTYGYTF.

This clonotype was counted a few times. The chain is built from TRBV6-4 and TRBJ1-2, with TRBD1 as a possible D gene (5 bases). With 7 bases removed from V and 6 bases from J, the gap between germline ends came to 24 bases. The length of the CDR3 is 16 residues. CDR1 is MRHNA and CDR2 is SNTAGT in the germline V gene. In nucleotides, the CDR3 is TGTGCCAGCAACCCCACAACGGGACTCCTCTTTCATGGCTACACCTTC. Protein product: CASNPTTGLLFHGYTF.

The CDR3 DNA sequence: TGTGCCAGCAGTTCAGCCCCGGATGGAGCTTTCTTT. Protein: CASSSAPDGAFF. The rearrangement links TRBV6-5 to TRBJ1-1; no clear D gene. Looked up from germline, CDR1 is MNHEY and CDR2 is SVGAGI. The CDR3 spans 12 residues. The V and J ends lost 4 bases and 10 bases respectively, with 13 bases between them.

This clonotype was detected only a few times. The chain recombines TRBV5-4 with TRBJ1-1, with D hard to call. CDR3 size: 14 residues. The V gene's germline CDR1 is SGHNT and CDR2 YYREEE (reference sequence). The V and J ends lost 0 bases and 1 base respectively, with 7 bases between them. Written as DNA, the CDR3 is TGTGCCAGCAGCTTGGAATGGGGGAACACTGAAGCTTTCTTT. It yields the protein CASSLEWGNTEAFF.

The chain combines TRBV5-1 with TRBJ2-1; perhaps TRBD1 as D (6 bases). Trimming shortened V by 3 bases and J by 7 bases, and 17 bases separated the two germline ends. Germline V lookup: CDR1 SGHRS, CDR2 YFSETQ. This CDR3 has 15 residues. The DNA for the CDR3 is TGCGCCAGCAGCTCCGGGACACAAACTAGGAATGAGCAGTTCTTC. The encoded protein is CASSSGTQTRNEQFF.

The V and J genes are TRBV24-1 and TRBJ2-3; 12 bases line up with TRBD2. J lost 6 bases, V lost 4 bases, and 4 bases had no gene match. The CDR3 spans 15 residues. In germline, CDR1 is KGHDR, CDR2 SFDVKD. The DNA for the CDR3 is TGTGCCACCAGTGAGGCGGGACTAGCGGGCGATACGCAGTATTTT. Protein: CATSEAGLAGDTQYF.